Presented here are 7 T cell receptor beta chains from one specimen sequenced in a study of Ad26.COV2.S vaccination and SARS-CoV-2 variants. As for treatment: roughly 20 received Ad26.COV2.S at low or high dose, single or two shots; 5 received placebo; per-sample allocation not given. Samples analyzed were those drawn on day 63 after the first vaccine or placebo injection. The method was immunoSEQ multiplex PCR; TCRdb's version includes in-frame clones alone and lacks a portion of them. This sample yields 500,000 or so clones, of which around 90% are seen a single time; 9.5% to 15% belongs to the top ten. Sample: peripheral blood, taken in a trial of Ad26.COV2.S vaccine versus placebo. The source of these receptors is a person aged 18 to 65 who received the Ad26.COV2.S COVID-19 vaccine or a placebo.

This clone was recorded a few times. The rearrangement joins TRBV5-4 to TRBJ2-7; no reliable D call. There are 16 residues in the CDR3. V was shortened by 4 bases and J by 6 bases, with 23 bases between the two germline ends. Germline CDR1 and CDR2: SGHNT and YYREEE (reference sequence). CDR3 DNA: TGTGCCAGCAGCCCTCCTGACGGGCCCACCGGGCGCGAGCAGTACTTC. Translating it yields CASSPPDGPTGREQYF.

The chain joins TRBV7-9 to TRBJ1-5; D is possibly TRBD1 (6 bases). Germline V CDR1 and CDR2: SEHNR, FQNEAQ (reference sequence). The germline V and J ends were trimmed by 7 bases and 2 bases, with 21 bases remaining between them. The length of the CDR3 is 17 residues. The CDR3 DNA is TGTGCCAGCACCTCCATGTTTCGGGGGGCCCGCAATCAGCCCCAGCATTTT. Its protein product is CASTSMFRGARNQPQHF.

This clone was recorded a few times. The rearrangement uses TRBV4-2 and TRBJ1-3; D gene unclear. The V end lost 4 bases, the J end lost 4 bases, and 14 bases lay between the germline ends. CDR1 and CDR2 (germline): LGHNA, YNFKEQ. The CDR3 is 15 amino acids. CDR3 nucleotide sequence: TGTGCCAGCAGCCCATCAGGCCGCGGGGGAAACACCATATATTTT. Translation gives CASSPSGRGGNTIYF.

This clone was recorded only once. The rearrangement joins TRBV11-2 to TRBJ2-4; D tentatively reads TRBD1 or TRBD2 (5 bases each). Germline V lookup: CDR1 SGHAT, CDR2 FQNNGV. Trimming left V 5 bases short and J 0 bases short, with 14 bases between. CDR3 size: 16 residues. The DNA for the CDR3 is TGTGCCAGCAGCCCATGGGGGTTTCTAGCCAAAAACATTCAGTACTTC. This sequence encodes CASSPWGFLAKNIQYF.

Details on this clone: In the same sample, other DNA sequences code for this CDR3. The chain carries TRBV6-5 and TRBJ1-1, with 7 bases aligning to TRBD1. The germline CDR1 and CDR2 sequences are MNHEY and SVGAGI. With V trimmed by 7 bases and J by 1 base, 3 bases remained unmatched. The length of the CDR3 is 13 residues. The CDR3 DNA reads TGTGCCAGCACCCAGGGGGGGAACACTGAAGCTTTCTTT. As protein: CASTQGGNTEAFF.

This chain links TRBV28 with TRBJ1-5; 8 bases match TRBD1. CDR1 is MDHEN, CDR2 SYDVKM, per germline. The CDR3 extends over 14 amino acids. V gave up 5 bases and J gave up 7 bases; unmatched junction bases: 7. CDR3: CASSPGQALQPQHF. The DNA of the CDR3 is TGTGCCAGCAGTCCGGGACAGGCGTTACAGCCCCAGCATTTT.

The chain couples TRBV5-5 to TRBJ2-1, with 9 positions matching TRBD2. This CDR3 comprises 18 residues. Germline CDR1 is SGHKS and CDR2 is YYEKEE (reference sequence). V lost 0 bases to trimming and J lost 10 bases; unmatched junction nucleotides: 17. The CDR3 sequence is CASSLVPLGAGGSSEQFF. In nucleotides, the CDR3 is TGTGCCAGCAGCTTGGTTCCCTTAGGTGCGGGAGGGTCTAGCGAGCAGTTCTTC.